This T cell receptor (beta chain) was sequenced for a study of blood T cell repertoires in COVID-19. Across the study: Researchers got acute and convalescent COVID-19 samples from the United States, Italy and Spain. Sources were T cells, B-cell-depleted T cells, or PBMCs; the material itself was cDNA or gDNA.

Authors' methods: Amplified reference gene primers provided the basis for estimating nucleated cell counts. Data came from immunoSEQ multiplex PCR; TCRdb stores just in-frame clones and leaves some out. V and J calls and clone size come straight from that table; D and trimming were deduced from the DNA. This sample carries some 150,000 clones, about 79% of them seen once, and the ten largest clones take 4.5%. The CDR3 runs to 13 residues. Germline V gene data show CDR1 as LNHNV and CDR2 as YYDKDF (reference sequence). V was cut by 9 bases and J by 2 bases, with 14 bases left in between. The source is a woman older than 75 with active or convalescent COVID-19. This chain connects TRBV15 to TRBJ2-7; a possible D gene is TRBD1 (6 bases). Source material: peripheral blood. The CDR3 coding sequence is TGTGCCACAAGACAGGAAGCGGCCTACGAGCAGTACTTC. Translating it yields CATRQEAAYEQYF.